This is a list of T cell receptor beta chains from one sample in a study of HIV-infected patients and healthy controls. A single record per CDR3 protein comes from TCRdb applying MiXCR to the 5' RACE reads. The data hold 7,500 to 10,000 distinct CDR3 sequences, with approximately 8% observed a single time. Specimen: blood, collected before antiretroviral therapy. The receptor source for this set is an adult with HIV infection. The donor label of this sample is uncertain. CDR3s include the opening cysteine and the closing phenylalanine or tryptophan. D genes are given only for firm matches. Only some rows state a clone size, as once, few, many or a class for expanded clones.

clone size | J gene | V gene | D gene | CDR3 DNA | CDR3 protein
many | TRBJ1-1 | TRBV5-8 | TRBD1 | TGTGCCAGCAGCTTGGGGTGGGCGGACAGGCCCTATGAGGGGAACACTGAAGCTTTCTTT | CASSLGWADRPYEGNTEAFF
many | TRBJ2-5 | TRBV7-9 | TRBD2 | TGTGCCAGCAGCTTAGGAATACCTAGCGGTCAAGAGACCCAGTACTTC | CASSLGIPSGQETQYF
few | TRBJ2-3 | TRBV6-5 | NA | TGTGCCAGCAGATCCGCCCAGGGAACAGATACGCAGTATTTT | CASRSAQGTDTQYF
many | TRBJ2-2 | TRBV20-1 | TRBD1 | TGCAGTGCTAGAGAGGAGGACAGGGCTCTTTCAATAAGGGACACCGGGGAGCTGTTTTTT | CSAREEDRALSIRDTGELFF
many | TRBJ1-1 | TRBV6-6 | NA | TGTGCCAGCACCTTAGGGAGTACTGAAGCTTTCTTT | CASTLGSTEAFF
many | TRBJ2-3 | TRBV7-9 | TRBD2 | TGTGCCAGCAGCGGACTAGCGGGGGGTCTAGACAATGCAGATACGCAGTATTTT | CASSGLAGGLDNADTQYF
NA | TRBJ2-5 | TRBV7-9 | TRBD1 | TGTGCCAGCAGCTCGACAGGGGAATGGGAGACCCAGTACTTC | CASSSTGEWETQYF
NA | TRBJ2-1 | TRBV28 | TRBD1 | TGTGCCAGCAGTTTATCATTTGAGCAGACAGGGGCCGCCCCAGGGGATGAGCAGTTCTTC | CASSLSFEQTGAAPGDEQFF
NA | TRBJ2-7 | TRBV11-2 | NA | TGTGCCAGCAGCTTAGATGGGCACCAATTCTACGAGCAGTACTTC | CASSLDGHQFYEQYF
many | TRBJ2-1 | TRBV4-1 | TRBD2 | TGCGCCAGCAGCCAAGGCACCGGGAGGATTTACAATGAGCAGTTCTTC | CASSQGTGRIYNEQFF
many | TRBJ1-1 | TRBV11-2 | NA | TGTGCCAGCGGCCGACAGACCAACACTGAAGCTTTCTTT | CASGRQTNTEAFF
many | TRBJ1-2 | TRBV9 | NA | TGTGCCAGCAGCGTAGTTCCGGAAGCTAACTATGGCTACACCTTC | CASSVVPEANYGYTF
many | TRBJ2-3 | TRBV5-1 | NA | TGCGCCAGCAGCTTGGCTGGCACAGATACGCAGTATTTT | CASSLAGTDTQYF
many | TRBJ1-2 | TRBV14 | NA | TGTGCCAGCAGCCAAGAACCCTGGACAGACTATGGCTACACCTTC | CASSQEPWTDYGYTF
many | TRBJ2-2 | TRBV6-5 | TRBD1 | TGTGCCAGCAGGGACAGGGGAGCGGACACCGGGGAGCTGTTTTTT | CASRDRGADTGELFF
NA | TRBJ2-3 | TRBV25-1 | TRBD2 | TGTGCCAGCAGTGAAAATGCGGGAGGGCCCGGCACAGATACGCAGTATTTT | CASSENAGGPGTDTQYF
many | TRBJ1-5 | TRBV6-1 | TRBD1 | TGTGCCACCGGCGTTGACAGGGCTCAGCCCCAGCATTTT | CATGVDRAQPQHF
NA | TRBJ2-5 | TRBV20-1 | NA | TGCGGTGCCCCCCAGGGTGGGGTAAGCCAAGAGACCCAGTACTTC | CGAPQGGVSQETQYF
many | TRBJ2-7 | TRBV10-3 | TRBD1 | TGTGCCGCCACCTGGGACAGGACGGCCTACGAGCAGTACTTC | CAATWDRTAYEQYF
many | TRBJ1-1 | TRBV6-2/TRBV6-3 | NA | TGTGCCAGCAGAAGACAGAGGAACACTGAAGCTTTCTTT | CASRRQRNTEAFF
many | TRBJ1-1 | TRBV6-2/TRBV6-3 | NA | TGTGCCAGCAGTTACTCCTGGACAGATAACACTGAAGCTTTCTTT | CASSYSWTDNTEAFF
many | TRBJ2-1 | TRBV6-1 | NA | TGTGCCGCTCAATCAGGGGCAAGCTCCTACAATGAGCAGTTCTTC | CAAQSGASSYNEQFF
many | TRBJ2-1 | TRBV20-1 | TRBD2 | TGCAGTGCCAAGCGAGCGGGGGGGGGGATCTACAATGAGCAGTTCTTC | CSAKRAGGGIYNEQFF
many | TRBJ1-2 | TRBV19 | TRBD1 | TGTGCCAGTAGTGCAGCCGGGACAGCTTATGGCTACACCTTC | CASSAAGTAYGYTF
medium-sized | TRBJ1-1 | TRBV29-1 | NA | TGCAGCGTTACCGGGACTAACACTGAAGCTTTCTTT | CSVTGTNTEAFF
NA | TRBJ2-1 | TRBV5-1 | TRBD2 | TGCGCCAGCAGCTTGAATAATCCGGGACTAGCTCGGGGTGAGCAGTTCTTC | CASSLNNPGLARGEQFF
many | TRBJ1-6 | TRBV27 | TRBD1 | TGTGCCAGCAGTTTAACCGGACAGGGGATTTCCTATAATTCACCCCTCCACTTT | CASSLTGQGISYNSPLHF
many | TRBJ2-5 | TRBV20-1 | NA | TGCAGTGCTATTGAGGTGGAGACCCAGTACTTC | CSAIEVETQYF
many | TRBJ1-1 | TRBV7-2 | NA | TGTGCCAGCAGCTTAGCTTGGAACACTGAAGCTTTCTTT | CASSLAWNTEAFF
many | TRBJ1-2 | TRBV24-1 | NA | TGTGCCACCAGTGGGCCGGGGACACAACTGGTAGATGGCTACACCTTC | CATSGPGTQLVDGYTF
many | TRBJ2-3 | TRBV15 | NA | TGTGCCACCAGCAGAGGGACTGAAAGCACAGATACGCAGTATTTT | CATSRGTESTDTQYF
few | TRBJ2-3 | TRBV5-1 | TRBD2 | TGCGCCAGCGCCATAGCGGGGCGCACAGATACGCAGTATTTT | CASAIAGRTDTQYF
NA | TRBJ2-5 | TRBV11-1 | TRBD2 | TGTGCCAGCAGCTTACAATTGCGGGAGGGACAAGAGACCCAGTACTTC | CASSLQLREGQETQYF
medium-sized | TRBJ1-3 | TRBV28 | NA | TGTGCCAGCAGTCTAGGGGGACACAGACTTTCTGGAAACACCATATATTTT | CASSLGGHRLSGNTIYF